A single TCR beta chain is shown here with its context. Its antigen is not known. Clones were sequenced by immunoSEQ multiplex PCR, and TCRdb holds only the in-frame ones, with some missing. The sample has around 50,000 clones, around 89% seen once; the top ten hold about 14%. The V gene's germline CDR1 is SEHNR and CDR2 FQNEAQ (reference sequence). The CDR3 runs 18 residues. V lost 8 bases to trimming and J lost 4 bases; unmatched junction nucleotides: 20. The time point: cycle 4 day 1 (C4D1), after around six weeks of nivolumab. Every single patient, without exception, relapsed after autologous stem cell transplantation, and brentuximab vedotin exposure varied. These data originate in a study of PD-1 blockade in classical Hodgkin lymphoma. Study findings and constraints: Compared with baseline, CD4+ but not CD8+ TCR diversity had risen significantly by C4D1. Newly diagnosed patients were said to have less baseline TCR diversity than healthy donors did.

The chain has TRBV7-9 and TRBJ1-3; TRBD1 aligns across 7 bases. This receptor was obtained from a human donor with classical Hodgkin lymphoma. The sequences come from peripheral blood mononuclear cells (PBMCs), collected before the fourth cycle of nivolumab. The CDR3 here is CASGPQGGLTRIGNTIYF. The CDR3 region has the DNA TGTGCCAGCGGACCGCAGGGGGGACTCACCAGGATCGGAAACACCATATATTTT.